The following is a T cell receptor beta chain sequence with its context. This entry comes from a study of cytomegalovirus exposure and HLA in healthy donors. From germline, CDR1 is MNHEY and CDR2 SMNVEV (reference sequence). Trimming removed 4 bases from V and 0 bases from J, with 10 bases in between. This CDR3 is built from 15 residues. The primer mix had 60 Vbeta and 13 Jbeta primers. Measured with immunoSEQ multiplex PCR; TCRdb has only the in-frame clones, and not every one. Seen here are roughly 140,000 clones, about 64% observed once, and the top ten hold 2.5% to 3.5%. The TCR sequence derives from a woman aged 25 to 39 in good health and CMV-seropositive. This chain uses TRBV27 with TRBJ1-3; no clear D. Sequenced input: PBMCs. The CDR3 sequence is CASSSNGGSGNTIYF. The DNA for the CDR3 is TGTGCCAGCAGTTCCAACGGCGGCTCTGGAAACACCATATATTTT.